One sample yielded the 3 T cell receptor beta chains listed below, sequenced in a study of beta chain features in type 1 diabetes. The study reverse transcribed the entire isolated RNA, so it sequenced expressed TCRB transcripts. The assay was immunoSEQ multiplex PCR, and TCRdb's table has in-frame clones only and misses some. The sample lists over 700,000 clones; about a sixth were seen once. Sample: naive CD4+ T cells from blood. The receptor set was obtained from a woman between 18 and 29 years old in good health.

The table lists this clone with a few counts. J is TRBJ1-1 and V is TRBV18; D uncertain. The CDR3 runs to 15 residues. The V and J ends lost 5 bases and 7 bases respectively, with 20 bases between them. The germline CDR1 and CDR2 sequences are KGHSH and LQKENI. The CDR3 bases are TGTGCCAGCTCATCCCGACTAGACCAAGCGGGTGAAGCTTTCTTT. This codes for CASSSRLDQAGEAFF. Combining the CDR3 with reference TRBV18 and TRBJ1-1 gives the whole variable domain NAGVMQNPRHLVRRRGQEARLRCSPMKGHSHVYWYRQLPEEGLKFMVYLQKENIIDESGMPKERFSAEFPKEGPSILRIQQVVRGDSAAYFCASSSRLDQAGEAFFGQGTRLTVV.

The chain combines TRBV11-2 with TRBJ2-1, with 12 bases that match TRBD2. The CDR3 has 15 amino acids. CDR1 and CDR2 from the germline V gene are SGHAT and FQNNGV. The V and J ends lost 2 bases and 8 bases, in that order; junction bases with no gene match: 4. This CDR3 is CASSLMTSGSDEQFF. Written as DNA, the CDR3 is TGTGCCAGCAGCTTAATGACTAGCGGGAGTGATGAGCAGTTCTTC.

This clone has a handful of counts. The V call is TRBV29-1, the J call TRBJ1-2; 7 nucleotides match TRBD1. This CDR3 region has 15 residues. CDR1 and CDR2 from the germline V gene are SQVTM and ANQGSEA. The ends lost 4 bases at V and 3 bases at J; junction bases unmatched: 11. Written as DNA, the CDR3 is TGCAGCGTTGTGGGGGCGACAGGGTGGGACTATGGCTACACCTTC. Translated: CSVVGATGWDYGYTF.